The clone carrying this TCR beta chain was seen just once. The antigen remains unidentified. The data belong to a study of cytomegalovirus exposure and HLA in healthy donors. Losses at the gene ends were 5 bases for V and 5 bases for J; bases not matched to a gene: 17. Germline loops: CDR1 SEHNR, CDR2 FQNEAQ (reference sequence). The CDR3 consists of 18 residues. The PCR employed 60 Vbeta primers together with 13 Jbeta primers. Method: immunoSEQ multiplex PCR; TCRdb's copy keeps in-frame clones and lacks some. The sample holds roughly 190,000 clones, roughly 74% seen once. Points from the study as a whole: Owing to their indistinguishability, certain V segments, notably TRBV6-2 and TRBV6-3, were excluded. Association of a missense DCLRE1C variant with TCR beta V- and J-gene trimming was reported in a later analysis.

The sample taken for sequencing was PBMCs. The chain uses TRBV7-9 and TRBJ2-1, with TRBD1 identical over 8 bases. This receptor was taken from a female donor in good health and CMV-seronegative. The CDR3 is CASSTPGQGYGGDNEQFF. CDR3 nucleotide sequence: TGTGCCAGCAGCACCCCTGGACAGGGTTATGGAGGGGACAATGAGCAGTTCTTC.